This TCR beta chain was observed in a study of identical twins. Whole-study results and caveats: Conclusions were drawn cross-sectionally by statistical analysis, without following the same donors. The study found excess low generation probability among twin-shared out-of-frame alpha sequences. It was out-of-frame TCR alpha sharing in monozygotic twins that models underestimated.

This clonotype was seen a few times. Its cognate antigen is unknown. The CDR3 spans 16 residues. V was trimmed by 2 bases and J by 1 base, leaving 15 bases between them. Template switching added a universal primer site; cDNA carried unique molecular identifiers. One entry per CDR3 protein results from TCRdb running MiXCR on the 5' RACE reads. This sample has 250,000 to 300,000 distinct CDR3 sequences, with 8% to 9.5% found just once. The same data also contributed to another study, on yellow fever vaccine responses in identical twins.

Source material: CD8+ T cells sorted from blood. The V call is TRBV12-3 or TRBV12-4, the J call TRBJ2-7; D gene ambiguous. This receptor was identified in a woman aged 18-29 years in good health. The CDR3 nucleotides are TGTGCCAGCAGTTTATCTTCGAAGACGTCTTCCTACGAGCAGTACTTC. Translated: CASSLSSKTSSYEQYF.